This T cell receptor beta chain was observed in a study of beta chain features in type 1 diabetes. Points from the study as a whole: Shorter TCRB CDR3s, moderately but significantly so, were found in Type 1 diabetes patients in all four CD4+ subsets. Insertions at VDJ junctions were less frequent in type 1 diabetes patients. These patients also deleted more nucleotides at the same junctions. Because the template was cDNA, high-expressing cells might be over-represented. Here, the possible influence of HLA type (on TCRB rearrangement) remained unresolved.

This clone has a handful of counts. As yet, its antigen is unknown. TCRB transcripts that were expressed got sequenced, as all of the isolated RNA had been reverse transcribed. TCRdb's table, derived via immunoSEQ multiplex PCR, lists solely in-frame clones and lacks some. This sample has about 650,000 clones, with approximately 13% found just once. CD45RO/CCR7/CD25/CD127/CD95/CD27 separated CD4+ naive, central memory, regulatory and stem cell-like memory cells by sorting. The sample taken for sequencing was naive CD4+ T cells from blood. This clonotype was sampled from a man aged 25 to 45 with type 1 diabetes.

The DNA for the CDR3 is TGTGCCAGCAGCCCCAGGTTGCCTTACGAGCAGTACTTC. This gives the protein CASSPRLPYEQYF. The V and J genes are TRBV7-8 and TRBJ2-7; D unresolved. Trimming pared 5 bases from V and 4 bases from J, leaving 12 bases between. Germline V gene sequence: CDR1 SGHVS, CDR2 FQNEAQ. The CDR3 extends over 13 amino acids.